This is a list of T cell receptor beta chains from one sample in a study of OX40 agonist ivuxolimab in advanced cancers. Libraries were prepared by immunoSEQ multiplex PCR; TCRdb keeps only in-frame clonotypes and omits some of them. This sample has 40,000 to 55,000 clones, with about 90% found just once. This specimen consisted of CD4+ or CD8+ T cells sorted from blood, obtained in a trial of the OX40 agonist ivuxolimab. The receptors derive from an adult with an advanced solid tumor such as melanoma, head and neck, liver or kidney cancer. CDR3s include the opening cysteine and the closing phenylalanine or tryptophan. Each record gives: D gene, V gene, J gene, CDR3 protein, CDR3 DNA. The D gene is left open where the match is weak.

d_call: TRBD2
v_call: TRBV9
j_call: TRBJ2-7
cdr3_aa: CASSVGAGDRYEQYF
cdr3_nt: TGTGCCAGCAGCGTAGGAGCGGGAGATCGGTACGAGCAGTACTTC

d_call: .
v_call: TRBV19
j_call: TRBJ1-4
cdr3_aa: CASSAQGEKLFF
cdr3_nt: TGTGCCAGTAGCGCTCAGGGTGAAAAACTGTTTTTT

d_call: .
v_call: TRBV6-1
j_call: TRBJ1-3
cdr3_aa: CASSEGEGAGNTIYF
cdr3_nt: TGTGCCAGCAGTGAAGGGGAAGGCGCTGGAAACACCATATATTTT

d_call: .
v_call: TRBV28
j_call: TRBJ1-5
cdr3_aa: CASSQNRQVNQPQHF
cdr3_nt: TGTGCCAGCAGCCAGAACCGACAGGTCAATCAGCCCCAGCATTTT

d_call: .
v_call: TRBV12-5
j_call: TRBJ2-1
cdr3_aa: CASGWTLDNEQFF
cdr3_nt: TGTGCTAGTGGTTGGACTCTGGACAATGAGCAGTTCTTC

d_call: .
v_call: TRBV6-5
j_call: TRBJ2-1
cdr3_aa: CASSHKPGHNNEQFF
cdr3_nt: TGTGCCAGCAGTCACAAGCCGGGACATAACAATGAGCAGTTCTTC

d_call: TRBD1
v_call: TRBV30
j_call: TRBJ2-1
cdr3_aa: CAWGQGDYNEQFF
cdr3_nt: TGTGCCTGGGGACAGGGAGACTACAATGAGCAGTTCTTC

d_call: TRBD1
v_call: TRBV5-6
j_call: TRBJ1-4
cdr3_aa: CASSFKDRVGEKLFF
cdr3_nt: TGTGCCAGCAGCTTCAAGGACAGGGTGGGAGAAAAACTGTTTTTT

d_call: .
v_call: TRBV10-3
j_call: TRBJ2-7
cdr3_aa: CAIRGDHSYEQYF
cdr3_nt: TGTGCCATCAGAGGGGACCACTCCTACGAGCAGTACTTC

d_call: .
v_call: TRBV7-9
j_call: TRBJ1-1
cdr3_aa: CASSPSTGTEAFF
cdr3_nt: TGTGCCAGCAGCCCCTCAACGGGCACTGAAGCTTTCTTT

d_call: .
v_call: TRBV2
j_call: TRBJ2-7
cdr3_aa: CASRQDGGGGNEQYF
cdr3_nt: TGTGCCAGCAGGCAGGATGGCGGTGGAGGGAACGAGCAGTACTTC

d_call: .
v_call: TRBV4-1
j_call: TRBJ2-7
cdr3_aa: CASSSQRGQQYF
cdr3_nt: TGCGCCAGCAGCTCTCAGCGCGGGCAGCAGTACTTC